The following is a T cell receptor (beta chain) sequence with its context. The entry originates in a study of memory CD4+ T cells and cytomegalovirus serostatus. Single viable CD3+CD4+CD8-CD45RO+ cells were sorted as the memory CD4+ T cells. The repertoire was sequenced with immunoSEQ multiplex PCR; TCRdb's copy has only in-frame clones and lacks some. The sample holds approximately 61,000 clones, around 81% seen once. Input material: memory CD4+ T cells from blood. The TCR comes from an adult in good health and CMV-seronegative. Some clones in this sample may be carry-over from other donors' samples.

CDR3 nucleotides: TGTGCCAGCAGTTTGCCCACCGGGGAGCTGTTTTTT. Translation gives CASSLPTGELFF. The chain joins TRBV28 to TRBJ2-2, with D unresolved. The CDR3 consists of 12 residues. Germline V gene data show CDR1 as MDHEN and CDR2 as SYDVKM. Trimming removed 3 bases from V and 4 bases from J, with 3 bases in between.